The 16 T cell receptor beta chains given below trace back to one sample, sequenced in a study of CD8 T cells in Susac syndrome. With random hexamers, about 0.45 to 1 ug RNA was reverse transcribed. Each CDR3 protein is one row after TCRdb ran MiXCR on the immunoSEQ multiplex PCR reads. The data contain roughly 180,000 distinct CDR3 sequences, just under 95% of them singletons. Sequencing input: CD4+ T cells from PBMCs. Source of these receptors: a human donor in good health.

This clonotype has just one count. This chain uses TRBV7-3 with TRBJ2-3; 14 nucleotides agree with TRBD2. The germline gives CDR1 SGHTA, CDR2 FQGTGA. The V and J ends lost 1 base and 6 bases, in that order; junction bases with no gene match: 9. This CDR3 is 18 amino acids long. The CDR3: CASSLMVGLAGAADTQYF. The CDR3 DNA sequence: TGTGCCAGCAGCTTAATGGTGGGACTAGCGGGAGCAGCGGATACGCAGTATTTT. Using reference TRBV7-3 and TRBJ2-3 for the parts outside the CDR3, the full variable domain is GAGVSQTPSNKVTEKGKYVELRCDPISGHTALYWYRQSLGQGPEFLIYFQGTGAADDSGLPNDRFFAVRPEGSVSTLKIQRTERGDSAVYLCASSLMVGLAGAADTQYFGPGTRLTVL.

This clonotype was counted between two and nine times. This chain connects TRBV6-2 or TRBV6-3 to TRBJ2-7; the D gene is possibly TRBD1 (5 bases). The CDR3 has 11 amino acids. V lost 5 bases and J lost 5, with 7 bases in between. CDR1 is MNHEY and CDR2 is SVGEGT in the germline V gene. CDR3 protein: CASSQGDEQYF. In DNA form, the CDR3 reads TGTGCCAGCAGTCAGGGTGACGAGCAGTACTTC.

The V and J genes are TRBV6-2 or TRBV6-3 and TRBJ2-7; TRBD2 is a possible D gene (6 bases). This CDR3 spans 12 amino acids. Germline loops: CDR1 MNHEY, CDR2 SVGEGT. V was trimmed by 6 bases and J by 4 bases, leaving 10 bases between them. The CDR3 loop reads CASSRAGYEQYF. The CDR3, as DNA: TGTGCCAGCAGCCGAGCGGGTTACGAGCAGTACTTC.

The chain has TRBV7-6 and TRBJ2-7, with 9 bases lining up with TRBD2. Germline V gene lookup returns CDR1 SGHVS and CDR2 FNYEAQ. Unmatched junction bases numbered 19, after V lost 5 bases and J lost 5 bases. There are 18 residues in the CDR3. This chain's CDR3 is CASSRDSITGLASHEQYF. As DNA, the CDR3 is TGTGCCAGCAGCCGGGACAGCATAACGGGACTAGCATCCCACGAGCAGTACTTC. Filled out from reference TRBV7-6 and TRBJ2-7, the complete variable domain reads GAGVSQSPRYKVTKRGQDVALRCDPISGHVSLYWYRQALGQGPEFLTYFNYEAQQDKSGLPNDRFSAERPEGSISTLTIQRTEQRDSAMYRCASSRDSITGLASHEQYFGPGTRLTVT.

The table lists this clonotype with a count of one. The chain employs TRBV15 and TRBJ2-7, with TRBD2 matching 11 bases. Germline trimming cut 0 bases from V and 0 bases from J; bases unmatched to any gene: 4. The CDR3 loop spans 17 amino acids. Germline V gives CDR1 LNHNV, CDR2 YYDKDF (reference sequence). The chain's CDR3 is CATSRDMTSGASYEQYF. The CDR3 bases are TGTGCCACCAGCAGAGATATGACTAGCGGGGCCTCCTACGAGCAGTACTTC.

The V call is TRBV6-2 or TRBV6-3, the J call TRBJ2-3, with D possibly TRBD2 on 5 matching bases. CDR3 length equals 13 residues. Trimming shortened V by 6 bases and J by 5 bases, and 12 bases separated the two germline ends. Germline loops: CDR1 MNHEY, CDR2 SVGEGT. The CDR3 DNA follows: TGTGCCAGCAGCCGGGCCCGGGGAGATACGCAGTATTTT. Protein product: CASSRARGDTQYF.

In this sample, this clonotype turned up once. The chain carries TRBV7-9 and TRBJ2-7, with D possibly matching TRBD1 (6 bases). With 5 bases removed from V and 3 bases from J, the gap between germline ends came to 14 bases. CDR1 SEHNR and CDR2 FQNEAQ come from the germline V gene (reference sequence). CDR3 length equals 14 residues. The CDR3 DNA is TGTGCCAGCAGCCGCGGACAGAACCTCTACGAGCAGTACTTC. As protein: CASSRGQNLYEQYF.

The chain joins TRBV20-1 to TRBJ1-5, with D possibly matching TRBD1 (5 bases). CDR3 length equals 15 residues. Germline-derived CDR1 and CDR2 are DFQATT and SNEGSKA (reference sequence). Trimming cost V 6 bases and J 0 bases, with 15 bases left between them. CDR3 in amino acids: CSAVGLIDSNQPQHF. CDR3 in DNA: TGCAGTGCCGTGGGACTTATTGATAGCAATCAGCCCCAGCATTTT.

V gene TRBV7-8 combines with J gene TRBJ2-3; D gene ambiguous. Germline V gives CDR1 SGHVS, CDR2 FQNEAQ. This CDR3 spans 12 amino acids. Trimming pared 6 bases from V and 10 bases from J, leaving 14 bases between. CDR3 in amino acids: CASRPPGLPQYF. CDR3 coding DNA: TGTGCCAGCAGGCCGCCAGGCCTTCCGCAGTATTTT.

The V call is TRBV28, the J call TRBJ2-7, with 7 bases aligning to TRBD1. From germline, CDR1 is MDHEN and CDR2 SYDVKM. The CDR3 length is 12 residues. V dropped 6 bases and J dropped 7; count of bases not matched to a gene: 6. CDR3 sequence (DNA): TGTGCCAGCAGGACAGGGCTGGGGGAGCAGTACTTC. Amino acids: CASRTGLGEQYF.

The chain has TRBV7-9 and TRBJ1-2; 7 bases match TRBD1. This CDR3 has 15 amino acids. J lost 8 bases, V lost 1 base, and 10 bases had no gene match. Germline-derived CDR1 and CDR2 are SEHNR and FQNEAQ (reference sequence). CDR3 sequence (DNA): TGTGCCAGCAGCTTAGGAAGGGGGACAGTAGAAGGCTACACCTTC. Encoded protein: CASSLGRGTVEGYTF.

The chain combines TRBV12-3 or TRBV12-4 with TRBJ1-5; possibly TRBD1 for D (5 bases). The CDR3 has 13 amino acids. Trimming removed 0 bases at V and 5 bases at J, with 5 bases between. The CDR3 coding sequence is TGTGCCAGCAGTTTAGCACAGGATCAGCCCCAGCATTTT. Translated: CASSLAQDQPQHF.

This clonotype appeared once. The CDR3 spells CATNFNSGANVLTF. As DNA, the CDR3 is TGTGCCACCAACTTTAACTCTGGGGCCAACGTCCTGACTTTC. The rearrangement uses TRBV28 and TRBJ2-6; D is unresolved. This CDR3 is 14 amino acids long. Germline values: CDR1 MDHEN, CDR2 SYDVKM. Trimming removed 10 bases at V and 0 bases at J, with 10 bases between.

CDR3 bases: TGTGCCAGCAATCTCCACAGGGGGGCTGAAGCTTTCTTT. Its protein product is CASNLHRGAEAFF. The rearrangement links TRBV27 to TRBJ1-1, with 8 bases aligning to TRBD1. This CDR3 is 13 amino acids long. The V gene end was trimmed by 7 bases and the J gene end by 6 bases; junction bases not matched to a gene: 7. In germline, CDR1 is MNHEY, CDR2 SMNVEV (reference sequence).

V and J are TRBV28 and TRBJ2-7; TRBD2 agrees at 10 bases. The CDR3 is 15 residues long. Germline lookup yields CDR1 MDHEN and CDR2 SYDVKM. V shed 5 bases, J shed 3 bases, and the junction held 7 bases outside the gene matches. CDR3 sequence: CASSPTSGWDYEQYF. CDR3 in DNA: TGTGCCAGCAGTCCGACTAGCGGGTGGGACTACGAGCAGTACTTC.

V is TRBV3-1 and J is TRBJ2-2; the D is unclear. The CDR3 totals 15 residues. Looked up from germline, CDR1 is LGHDT and CDR2 is YNNKEL (reference sequence). Trimming shortened V by 5 bases and J by 5 bases, and 15 bases separated the two germline ends. The CDR3 is CASSDHYGRTGELFF. The CDR3 coding sequence is TGTGCCAGCAGCGACCATTATGGGCGAACCGGGGAGCTGTTTTTT.